These 28 T cell receptor beta chains were sequenced from one sample in a study of metastatic and nonmetastatic thyroid tumors. TCRdb re-clonotyped the PCR reads through MiXCR. The sample consists of 25,000 to 35,000 clones, 30% of them appearing once. No patient received treatment before thyroid surgery. The sequenced material came from blood. Every receptor here comes from a female donor with papillary thyroid cancer or a benign thyroid nodule (not recorded which). Some clones in this sample may be carry-over from other donors' samples.

This clone was counted ten times or more. The gene calls are TRBV20-1 and TRBJ2-2; TRBD2 aligns across 10 bases. Looked up from germline, CDR1 is DFQATT and CDR2 is SNEGSKA (reference sequence). The trim removed 3 bases at V and 6 bases at J, leaving 7 bases unmatched. The CDR3 has 15 residues. CDR3: CSASRPSGRSGELFF. CDR3 nucleotides: TGCAGTGCTAGTCGGCCTAGCGGGAGATCCGGGGAGCTGTTTTTT.

At least ten counts were recorded for this clone. The genes are TRBV28 and TRBJ1-2; D gene uncertain. The germline V gene encodes CDR1 MDHEN and CDR2 SYDVKM. The V end was cut by 3 bases, the J end by 8 bases, with 10 bases between. This CDR3 is 12 amino acids long. The CDR3 region is CASSFRGLGYTF. CDR3 DNA sequence: TGTGCCAGCAGTTTCAGAGGGTTGGGCTACACCTTC.

Only a few counts were recorded for this clone. The chain links TRBV12-3 or TRBV12-4 to TRBJ1-2, with 9 nucleotides matching TRBD1. V lost 5 bases to trimming and J lost 6 bases; unmatched junction nucleotides: 19. This CDR3 region has 18 residues. CDR3 in amino acids: CASSPGPQITGGGHGYTF. The DNA for the CDR3 is TGTGCCAGCAGTCCGGGACCACAAATAACAGGGGGCGGGCATGGCTACACCTTC.

In its sample, this clone was seen a few times. The chain uses TRBV28 and TRBJ2-7, with D hard to call. Germline assignment: CDR1 MDHEN and CDR2 SYDVKM. This CDR3 has 13 amino acids. V was clipped by 6 bases and J by 5 bases, with 14 bases between them. The CDR3 DNA reads TGTGCCAGCAGCCGATTATCCCAGGACGAGCAGTACTTC. It yields the protein CASSRLSQDEQYF.

The table lists this clone with many counts. The chain couples TRBV7-6 to TRBJ2-1; TRBD2 agrees at 7 bases. The V and J ends lost 6 bases and 2 bases, in that order; junction bases with no gene match: 1. The V gene's germline CDR1 is SGHVS and CDR2 FNYEAQ. The CDR3 consists of 13 residues. The CDR3 nucleotides are TGTGCCAGCAGTGGGGGGGCCTACAATGAGCAGTTCTTC. It specifies CASSGGAYNEQFF.

V gene TRBV2 combines with J gene TRBJ2-1, with D possibly being TRBD2 (6 bases). V was cut by 4 bases and J by 7 bases, with 11 bases left in between. The V gene's germline CDR1 is SNHLY and CDR2 FYNNEI. The CDR3 extends over 13 amino acids. This CDR3 is CASSAEGFNEQFF. The CDR3 nucleotides read TGTGCCAGCAGTGCGGAGGGATTTAATGAGCAGTTCTTC.

This clone turned up a few times. The V call is TRBV28, the J call TRBJ1-2, with D possibly being TRBD1 (6 bases). CDR1 MDHEN and CDR2 SYDVKM come from the germline V gene. The CDR3 runs 15 residues. Between the trimmed V and J ends, which lost 3 bases and 6 bases, there was a span of 17 bases. This chain's CDR3 is CASSFSAGGQDGYTF. The CDR3 region has the DNA TGTGCCAGCAGTTTTAGCGCCGGGGGGCAGGATGGCTACACCTTC.

This chain links TRBV30 with TRBJ1-2; D uncertain. There are 13 residues in the CDR3. The V gene's germline CDR1 is GTSNPN and CDR2 SVGIG (reference sequence). V was trimmed by 0 bases and J by 6 bases, leaving 11 bases between them. The CDR3 is CAWSVREFDGYTF. CDR3 DNA: TGTGCCTGGAGTGTAAGGGAGTTCGATGGCTACACCTTC.

This clone was recorded at least ten times. The chain couples TRBV5-6 to TRBJ1-1, with D perhaps TRBD1 (6 bases). The ends were cut back, 1 base at V and 5 bases at J, with 9 bases in the middle. The germline V gene has CDR1 SGHDT and CDR2 YYEEEE. CDR3 size: 13 residues. This CDR3 reads CASSLQGRTEAFF. CDR3 nucleotides: TGTGCCAGCAGCTTGCAGGGGAGAACTGAAGCTTTCTTT.

This clone was detected only once. The chain carries TRBV7-3 and TRBJ2-3; D is uncertain. The CDR3 is made up of 14 amino acids. V dropped 0 bases and J dropped 0 bases, with 4 bases sitting between them. Germline V CDR1 and CDR2: SGHTA, FQGTGA. CDR3 region: CASSLTGSTDTQYF. The CDR3 coding sequence is TGTGCCAGCAGCTTAACGGGAAGCACAGATACGCAGTATTTT.

This clone was detected only once. The chain employs TRBV20-1 and TRBJ2-7, with 8 bases identical to TRBD1. V was pared by 3 bases and J by 5 bases, with 3 bases of the junction left unmatched. This CDR3 spans 12 amino acids. Per the germline V gene, CDR1 is DFQATT and CDR2 is SNEGSKA (reference sequence). CDR3 bases: TGCAGTGCTAGCAGGGGGCGCAACGAGCAGTACTTC. It codes for CSASRGRNEQYF.

The chain links TRBV5-8 to TRBJ2-7; perhaps TRBD2 as D (6 bases). The CDR3 length is 15 residues. CDR1 SGHTS and CDR2 YDEGEE come from the germline V gene. Trimming stripped 3 bases from V and 0 bases from J, with 13 bases between. The CDR3 region is CASSSPGLHSYEQYF. The CDR3 bases are TGTGCCAGCAGCTCACCGGGACTCCACTCCTACGAGCAGTACTTC.

The J gene is TRBJ2-7, the V gene TRBV5-1; 8 positions agree with TRBD2. The V gene end was trimmed by 0 bases and the J gene end by 4 bases; junction bases not matched to a gene: 3. CDR3 size: 14 residues. The germline CDR1 and CDR2 sequences are SGHRS and YFSETQ. CDR3 region: CASSLVGREYEQYF. The DNA of the CDR3 is TGCGCCAGCAGCTTGGTCGGGAGGGAGTACGAGCAGTACTTC.

The rearrangement links TRBV20-1 to TRBJ1-2; D unresolved. V shed 5 bases and J shed 4 bases, with 20 bases lying between them. There are 15 residues in the CDR3. CDR1 DFQATT and CDR2 SNEGSKA come from the germline V gene (reference sequence). The CDR3 DNA reads TGCAGTGCTTGGGCCTCGGCAGGTCGGTCCTATGGCTACACCTTC. As protein: CSAWASAGRSYGYTF.

The rearrangement joins TRBV16 to TRBJ2-3; D gene uncertain. This CDR3 region has 15 residues. Trimming took 0 bases from V and 3 from J, leaving 10 bases between them. CDR1 and CDR2 from the germline V gene are KGHSY and FQNENV. The CDR3 DNA reads TGTGCCAGCAGCCAATCAGGAAGTGGGACAGATACGCAGTATTTT. Its protein product is CASSQSGSGTDTQYF.

The rearrangement uses TRBV5-6 and TRBJ1-3; maybe TRBD1 (6 bases). V was trimmed by 2 bases and J by 0 bases, leaving 12 bases between them. The CDR3 runs 16 residues. Germline CDR1 and CDR2: SGHDT and YYEEEE. In DNA form, the CDR3 reads TGTGCCAGCAGCTTTTTACAGGGAAGCTCTGGAAACACCATATATTTT. This encodes CASSFLQGSSGNTIYF.

The chain employs TRBV27 and TRBJ1-2, with D unclear. CDR1 and CDR2 (germline): MNHEY, SMNVEV (reference sequence). Trimming took off 5 bases at V and 5 bases at J, with 12 bases between the two ends. The CDR3 is made up of 13 amino acids. CDR3 sequence: CASSLRGSYGYTF. Written as DNA, the CDR3 is TGTGCCAGCAGTCTACGGGGTTCATATGGCTACACCTTC.

This clone was counted between two and nine times. CDR3 protein: CASSAGLALYEQYF. CDR3 nucleotides: TGTGCCAGCAGTGCCGGACTGGCGTTATACGAGCAGTACTTC. This chain joins TRBV6-1 and TRBJ2-7; TRBD2 is a possible D gene (5 bases). The V gene lost 4 bases and the J gene lost 4 bases, with 14 bases spanning the gap. Germline-derived CDR1 and CDR2 are MNHNS and SASEGT. This CDR3 region has 14 residues.

This clone appeared a few times. CDR3 protein: CAIVQGAGADTQYF. In DNA, the CDR3 is TGTGCCATCGTACAGGGGGCAGGGGCAGATACGCAGTATTTT. The V call is TRBV10-3, the J call TRBJ2-3; 9 bases align to TRBD1. The V gene's germline CDR1 is ENHRY and CDR2 SYGVKD. The CDR3 is 14 amino acids. J was trimmed by 4 bases and V by 8 bases; bases with no gene match: 7.

Many counts were recorded for this clone. A much larger clone lies a single base off, so this may be a read error. The rearrangement joins TRBV20-1 to TRBJ2-5, with 8 positions matching TRBD1. CDR3 length: 14 residues. Germline assignment: CDR1 DFQATT and CDR2 SNEGSKA (reference sequence). CDR3 coding DNA: TGCAGTGCTAGACCGACAGGGGTGCAAGAGACCCAGCACTTC. Translation gives CSARPTGVQETQHF.

This clone came up many times. The J gene is TRBJ1-1, the V gene TRBV20-1; 7 bases align to TRBD1. There are 12 residues in the CDR3. Germline trimming cut 3 bases from V and 4 bases from J; bases unmatched to any gene: 2. CDR1 and CDR2 (germline): DFQATT, SNEGSKA (reference sequence). In DNA form, the CDR3 reads TGCAGTGCTAGGTACAGGGGCACTGAAGCTTTCTTT. It yields the protein CSARYRGTEAFF.

The chain uses TRBV18 and TRBJ2-5, with D tentatively TRBD2 (6 bases). Germline CDR1 and CDR2: KGHSH and LQKENI. V was trimmed by 5 bases and J by 5 bases, leaving 18 bases between them. This CDR3 spans 15 amino acids. The DNA of the CDR3 is TGTGCCAGCTCAATAACCGGGACTGGAGCGGAGACCCAGTACTTC. Translating it yields CASSITGTGAETQYF.

The chain combines TRBV4-3 with TRBJ1-2; no clear D gene. V lost 3 bases, J lost 5 bases, and 22 bases lay in between. The CDR3 length is 17 residues. Germline values: CDR1 LGHNA, CDR2 YSLEER. CDR3 nucleotide sequence: TGCGCCAGCAGCCAGGGTCTAAACTCCGGGGTACGATATGGCTACACCTTC. It is translated as CASSQGLNSGVRYGYTF.

V is TRBV11-1 and J is TRBJ1-1; a weak D match, TRBD1 (5 bases). Germline V CDR1 and CDR2: SGHAT, FQDESV (reference sequence). This CDR3 region has 13 residues. V was clipped by 5 bases and J by 1 base, with 8 bases between them. Here the CDR3 DNA reads TGTGCCAGCAGCCCTGGGGCGAACACTGAAGCTTTCTTT. It codes for CASSPGANTEAFF.

This clone was picked up a small number of times. This sequence joins TRBV19 and TRBJ2-1; D ambiguous. The CDR3 consists of 12 residues. Trimming pared 3 bases from V and 6 bases from J, leaving 6 bases between. Germline V gene sequence: CDR1 LNHDA, CDR2 SQIVND (reference sequence). CDR3 sequence reads: CASSIPLNEQFF. CDR3 DNA sequence: TGTGCCAGTAGTATCCCTCTCAATGAGCAGTTCTTC.

Points on this clone: An end of the junction differs from the germline gene, which may be a read error. The chain employs TRBV19 and TRBJ2-5; D possibly corresponds to TRBD1 (5 bases). Germline assignment: CDR1 LNHDA and CDR2 SQIVND (reference sequence). The CDR3 totals 13 residues. CDR3 sequence: CASSIVREETHYF. Here the CDR3 DNA reads TGTGCCAGTAGTATAGTCAGGGAAGAGACCCATTACTTC.

This clone is medium-sized within its sample. The genes are TRBV2 and TRBJ2-7, with TRBD2 as a possible D gene (5 bases). Trimming removed 4 bases at V and 4 bases at J, with 11 bases between. The CDR3 extends over 13 amino acids. Germline CDR1 and CDR2: SNHLY and FYNNEI. CDR3 bases: TGTGCCAGCAGTGTAGACCGGGGATACGAGCAGTACTTC. It encodes CASSVDRGYEQYF. The full variable domain, rest sourced from reference TRBV2 and TRBJ2-7, is EPEVTQTPSHQVTQMGQEVILRCVPISNHLYFYWYRQILGQKVEFLVSFYNNEISEKSEIFDDQFSVERPDGSNFTLKIRSTKLEDSAMYFCASSVDRGYEQYFGPGTRLTVT.

As concerns this clone: Other DNA variants within this sample encode the same CDR3. The chain has TRBV2 and TRBJ2-7, with 8 bases aligning to TRBD1. After removal of 5 bases from V and 5 bases from J, the junction contained 2 bases not matched to a gene. Germline lookup yields CDR1 SNHLY and CDR2 FYNNEI. The CDR3 runs 12 residues. CDR3 in DNA: TGTGCCAGCAGTTCGGGACAGGACGAGCAGTACTTC. This translates into CASSSGQDEQYF. Combining the CDR3 with reference TRBV2 and TRBJ2-7 gives the whole variable domain EPEVTQTPSHQVTQMGQEVILRCVPISNHLYFYWYRQILGQKVEFLVSFYNNEISEKSEIFDDQFSVERPDGSNFTLKIRSTKLEDSAMYFCASSSGQDEQYFGPGTRLTVT.